This T cell receptor (beta chain) was sequenced for a study of blood T cell repertoires in COVID-19. At the level of the study: Sites across the United States, Italy and Spain contributed samples from acute and convalescent COVID-19. Sample material is recorded as cDNA or gDNA derived from T cells, B-cell-depleted T cells, or PBMCs.

Deletions cut 8 bases from V and 2 bases from J, with 13 bases between. From germline, CDR1 is MDHEN and CDR2 SYDVKM. The CDR3 has 13 amino acids. TCRdb's copy holds only in-frame clones and misses some; the assay was immunoSEQ multiplex PCR. The table lists some 96,000 clones, around nine tenths of them singletons. The rearrangement joins TRBV28 to TRBJ2-7; D may be TRBD2 (5 bases). The sequencing sample was made of peripheral blood. This TCR derives from a man aged 45-65 years with acute or convalescent COVID-19. This CDR3 reads CASAPAGPYEQYF. As DNA, the CDR3 is TGTGCCAGCGCCCCGGCGGGTCCCTACGAGCAGTACTTC.